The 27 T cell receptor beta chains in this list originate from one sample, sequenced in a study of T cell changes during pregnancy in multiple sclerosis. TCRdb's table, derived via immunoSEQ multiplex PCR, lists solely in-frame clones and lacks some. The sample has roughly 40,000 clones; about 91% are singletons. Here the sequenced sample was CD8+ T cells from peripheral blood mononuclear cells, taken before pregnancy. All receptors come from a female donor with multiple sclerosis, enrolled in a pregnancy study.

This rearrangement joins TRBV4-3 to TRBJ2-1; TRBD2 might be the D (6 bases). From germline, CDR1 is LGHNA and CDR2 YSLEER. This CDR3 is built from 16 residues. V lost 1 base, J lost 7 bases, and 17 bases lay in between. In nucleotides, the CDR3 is TGCGCCAGCAGCCAAGGAGTGGGGACTTTCGGGAATGAGCAGTTCTTC. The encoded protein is CASSQGVGTFGNEQFF.

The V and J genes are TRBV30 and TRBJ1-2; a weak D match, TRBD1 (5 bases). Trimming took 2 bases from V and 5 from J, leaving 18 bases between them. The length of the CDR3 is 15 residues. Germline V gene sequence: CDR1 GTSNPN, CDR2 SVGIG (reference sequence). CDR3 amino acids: CAWSPLPGSHYGYTF. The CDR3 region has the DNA TGTGCCTGGAGTCCTCTTCCAGGGTCTCATTATGGCTACACCTTC. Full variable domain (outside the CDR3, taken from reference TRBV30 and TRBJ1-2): SQTIHQWPATLVQPVGSPLSLECTVEGTSNPNLYWYRQAAGRGLQLLFYSVGIGQISSEVPQNLSASRPQDRQFILSSKKLLLSDSGFYLCAWSPLPGSHYGYTFGSGTRLTVV.

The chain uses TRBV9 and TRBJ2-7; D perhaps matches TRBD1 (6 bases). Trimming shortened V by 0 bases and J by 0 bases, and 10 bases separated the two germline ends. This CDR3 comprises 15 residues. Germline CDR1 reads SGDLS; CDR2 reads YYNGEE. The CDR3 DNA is TGTGCCAGCAGCGTAGAGCCGGACAGCTCCTACGAGCAGTACTTC. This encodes CASSVEPDSSYEQYF.

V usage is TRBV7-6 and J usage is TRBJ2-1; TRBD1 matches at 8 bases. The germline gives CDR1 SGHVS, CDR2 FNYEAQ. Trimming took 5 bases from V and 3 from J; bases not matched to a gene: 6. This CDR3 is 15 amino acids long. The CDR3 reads CASSTGTGYYNEQFF. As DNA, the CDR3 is TGTGCCAGCAGCACGGGGACAGGTTACTACAATGAGCAGTTCTTC.

The CDR3 reads CASSQAGVIYEQFF. In DNA form, the CDR3 reads TGTGCCAGCAGCCAAGCGGGAGTGATTTATGAGCAGTTCTTC. The chain combines TRBV4-2 with TRBJ2-1; D is perhaps TRBD2 (6 bases). This CDR3 has 14 residues. Trimming stripped 1 base from V and 8 bases from J, with 12 bases between. The germline V gene encodes CDR1 LGHNA and CDR2 YNFKEQ.

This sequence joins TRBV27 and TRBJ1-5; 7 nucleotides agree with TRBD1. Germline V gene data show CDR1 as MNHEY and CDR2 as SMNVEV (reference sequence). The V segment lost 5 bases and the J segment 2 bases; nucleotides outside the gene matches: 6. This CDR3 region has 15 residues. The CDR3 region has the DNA TGTGCCAGCAGTCCGGGAGGGACAGGCAATCAGCCCCAGCATTTT. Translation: CASSPGGTGNQPQHF.

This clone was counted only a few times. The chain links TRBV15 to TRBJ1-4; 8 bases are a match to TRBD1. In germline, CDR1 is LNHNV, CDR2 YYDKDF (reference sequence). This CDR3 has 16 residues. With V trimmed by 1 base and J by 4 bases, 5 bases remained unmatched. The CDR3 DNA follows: TGTGCCACCAGCAGAGGGACAGGACAGGGTAATGAAAAACTGTTTTTT. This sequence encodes CATSRGTGQGNEKLFF.

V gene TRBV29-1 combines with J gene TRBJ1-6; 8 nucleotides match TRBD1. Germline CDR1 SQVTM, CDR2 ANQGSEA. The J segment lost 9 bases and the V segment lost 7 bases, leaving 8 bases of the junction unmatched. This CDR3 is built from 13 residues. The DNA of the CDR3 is TGCAGCGCCCCCCGCCAGGGGGCTTCACCCCTCCACTTT. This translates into CSAPRQGASPLHF. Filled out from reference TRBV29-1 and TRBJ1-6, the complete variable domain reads SAVISQKPSRDICQRGTSLTIQCQVDSQVTMMFWYRQQPGQSLTLIATANQGSEATYESGFVIDKFPISRPNLTFSTLTVSNMSPEDSSIYLCSAPRQGASPLHFGNGTRLTVT.

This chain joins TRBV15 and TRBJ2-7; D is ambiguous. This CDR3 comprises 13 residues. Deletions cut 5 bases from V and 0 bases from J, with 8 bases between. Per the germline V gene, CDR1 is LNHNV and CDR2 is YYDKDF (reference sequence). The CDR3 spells CATSPGTSYEQYF. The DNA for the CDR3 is TGTGCCACCAGCCCGGGTACCTCCTACGAGCAGTACTTC.

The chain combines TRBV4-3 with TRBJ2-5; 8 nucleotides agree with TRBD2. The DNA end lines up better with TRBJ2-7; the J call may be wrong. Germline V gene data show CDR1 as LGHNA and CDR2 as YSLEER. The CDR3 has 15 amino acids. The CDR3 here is CASSQDWVAGYEQYF. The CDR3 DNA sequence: TGCGCCAGCAGCCAAGATTGGGTAGCGGGATACGAGCAGTACTTC.

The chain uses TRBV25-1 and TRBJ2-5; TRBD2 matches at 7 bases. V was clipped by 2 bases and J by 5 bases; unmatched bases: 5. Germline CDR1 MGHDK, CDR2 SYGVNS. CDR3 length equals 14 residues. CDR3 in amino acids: CASSEGLDVETQYF. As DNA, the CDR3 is TGTGCCAGCAGTGAAGGACTAGACGTTGAGACCCAGTACTTC.

The CDR3 sequence is CASSYAGDETQYF. The DNA of the CDR3 is TGTGCCAGCAGTTATGCAGGGGACGAGACCCAGTACTTC. This sequence joins TRBV28 and TRBJ2-5, with a tentative D call TRBD1 (6 bases). Trimming pared 4 bases from V and 5 bases from J, leaving 11 bases between. Germline CDR1 MDHEN, CDR2 SYDVKM. The CDR3 has 13 amino acids.

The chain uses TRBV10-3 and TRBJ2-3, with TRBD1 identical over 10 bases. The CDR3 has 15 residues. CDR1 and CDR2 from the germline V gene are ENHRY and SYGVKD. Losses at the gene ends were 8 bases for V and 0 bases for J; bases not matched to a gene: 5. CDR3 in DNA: TGTGCCATCGGGACAGGGGACACTAGCACAGATACGCAGTATTTT. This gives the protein CAIGTGDTSTDTQYF.

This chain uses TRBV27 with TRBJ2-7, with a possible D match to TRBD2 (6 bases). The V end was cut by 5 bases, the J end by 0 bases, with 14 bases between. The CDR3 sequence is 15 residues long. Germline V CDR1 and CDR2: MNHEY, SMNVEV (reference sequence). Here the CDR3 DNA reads TGTGCCAGCAGTACCGGCGGGGCAGGCTCCTACGAGCAGTACTTC. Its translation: CASSTGGAGSYEQYF.

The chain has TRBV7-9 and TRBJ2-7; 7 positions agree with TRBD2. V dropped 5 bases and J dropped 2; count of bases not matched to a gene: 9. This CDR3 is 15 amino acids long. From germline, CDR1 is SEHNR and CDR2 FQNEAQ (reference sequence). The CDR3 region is CASSPRLAATYEQYF. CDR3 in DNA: TGTGCCAGCAGCCCGCGGCTAGCGGCAACCTACGAGCAGTACTTC. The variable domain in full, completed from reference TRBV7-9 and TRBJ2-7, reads DTGVSQNPRHKITKRGQNVTFRCDPISEHNRLYWYRQTLGQGPEFLTYFQNEAQLEKSRLLSDRFSAERPKGSFSTLEIQRTEQGDSAMYLCASSPRLAATYEQYFGPGTRLTVT.

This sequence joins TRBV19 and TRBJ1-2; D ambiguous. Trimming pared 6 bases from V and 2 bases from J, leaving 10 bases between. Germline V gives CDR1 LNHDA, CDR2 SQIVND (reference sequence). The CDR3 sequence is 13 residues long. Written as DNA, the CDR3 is TGTGCCAGTAGCGAGGAGGTGAACTATGGCTACACCTTC. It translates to CASSEEVNYGYTF.

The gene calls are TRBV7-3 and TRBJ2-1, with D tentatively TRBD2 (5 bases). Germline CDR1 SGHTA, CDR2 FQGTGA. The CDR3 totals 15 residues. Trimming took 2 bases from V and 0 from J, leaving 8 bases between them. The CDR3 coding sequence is TGTGCCAGCAGCTTAGGCGGGCCCTCCTACAATGAGCAGTTCTTC. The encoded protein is CASSLGGPSYNEQFF.

This chain's CDR3 is CASRPTGGGYEQYF. The CDR3 DNA is TGTGCCAGCAGACCCACAGGGGGCGGCTACGAGCAGTACTTC. This rearrangement joins TRBV7-9 to TRBJ2-7; 9 bases align to TRBD1. Losses at the gene ends were 6 bases for V and 3 bases for J; bases not matched to a gene: 6. The CDR3 totals 14 residues. CDR1 is SEHNR and CDR2 is FQNEAQ in the germline V gene (reference sequence).

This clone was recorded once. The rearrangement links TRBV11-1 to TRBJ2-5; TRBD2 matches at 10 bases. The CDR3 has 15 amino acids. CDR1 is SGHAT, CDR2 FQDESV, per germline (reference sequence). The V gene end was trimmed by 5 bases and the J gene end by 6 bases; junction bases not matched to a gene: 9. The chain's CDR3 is CASSPPTSGRQTQYF. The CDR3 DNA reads TGTGCCAGCAGCCCGCCGACTAGCGGGCGTCAGACCCAGTACTTC.

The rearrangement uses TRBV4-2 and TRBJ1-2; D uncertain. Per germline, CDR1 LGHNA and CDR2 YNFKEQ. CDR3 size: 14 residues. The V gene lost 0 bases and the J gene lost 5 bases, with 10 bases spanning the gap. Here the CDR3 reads CASSQEGGAYGYTF. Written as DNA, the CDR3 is TGTGCCAGCAGCCAAGAGGGAGGCGCTTATGGCTACACCTTC.

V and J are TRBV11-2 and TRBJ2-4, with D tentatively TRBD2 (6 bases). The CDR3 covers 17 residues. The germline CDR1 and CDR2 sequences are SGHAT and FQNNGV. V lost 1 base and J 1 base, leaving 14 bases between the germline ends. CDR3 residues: CASSLVGGSGAKNIQYF. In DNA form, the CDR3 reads TGTGCCAGCAGCTTAGTGGGAGGCTCGGGGGCCAAAAACATTCAGTACTTC. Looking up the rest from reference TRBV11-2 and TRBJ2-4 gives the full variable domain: EAGVAQSPRYKIIEKRQSVAFWCNPISGHATLYWYQQILGQGPKLLIQFQNNGVVDDSQLPKDRFSAERLKGVDSTLKIQPAKLEDSAVYLCASSLVGGSGAKNIQYFGAGTRLSVL.

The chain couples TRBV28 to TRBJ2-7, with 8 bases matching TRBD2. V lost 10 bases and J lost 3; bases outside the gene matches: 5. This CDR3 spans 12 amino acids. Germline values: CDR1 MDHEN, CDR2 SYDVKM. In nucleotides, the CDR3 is TGTGCCACCGGGACTAGTAGCTACGAGCAGTACTTC. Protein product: CATGTSSYEQYF.

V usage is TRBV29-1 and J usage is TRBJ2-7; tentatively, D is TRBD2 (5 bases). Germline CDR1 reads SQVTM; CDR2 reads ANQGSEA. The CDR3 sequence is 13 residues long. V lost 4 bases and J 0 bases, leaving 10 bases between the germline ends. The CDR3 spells CSVVIASSYEQYF. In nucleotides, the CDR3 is TGCAGCGTTGTAATAGCGAGCTCCTACGAGCAGTACTTC.

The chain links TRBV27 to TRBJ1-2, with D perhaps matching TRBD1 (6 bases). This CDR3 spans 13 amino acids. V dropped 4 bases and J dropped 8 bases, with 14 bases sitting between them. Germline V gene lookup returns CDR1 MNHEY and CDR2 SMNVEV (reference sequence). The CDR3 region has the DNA TGTGCCAGCAGTTCGGGGGGGGCCCAAGGCTACACCTTC. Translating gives CASSSGGAQGYTF.

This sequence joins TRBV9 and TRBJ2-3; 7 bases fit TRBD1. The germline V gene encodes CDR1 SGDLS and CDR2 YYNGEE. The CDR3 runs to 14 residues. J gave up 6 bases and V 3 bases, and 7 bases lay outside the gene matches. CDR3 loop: CASSAVTGVDTQYF. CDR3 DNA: TGTGCCAGCAGCGCAGTCACAGGGGTCGATACGCAGTATTTT. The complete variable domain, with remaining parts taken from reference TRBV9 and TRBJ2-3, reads DSGVTQTPKHLITATGQRVTLRCSPRSGDLSVYWYQQSLDQGLQFLIQYYNGEERAKGNILERFSAQQFPDLHSELNLSSLELGDSALYFCASSAVTGVDTQYFGPGTRLTVL.

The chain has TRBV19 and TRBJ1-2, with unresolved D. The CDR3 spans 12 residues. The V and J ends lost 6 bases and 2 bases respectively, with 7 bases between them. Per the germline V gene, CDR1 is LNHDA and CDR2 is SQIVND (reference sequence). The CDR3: CASRGGNYGYTF. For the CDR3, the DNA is TGTGCCAGTAGGGGAGGCAACTATGGCTACACCTTC.

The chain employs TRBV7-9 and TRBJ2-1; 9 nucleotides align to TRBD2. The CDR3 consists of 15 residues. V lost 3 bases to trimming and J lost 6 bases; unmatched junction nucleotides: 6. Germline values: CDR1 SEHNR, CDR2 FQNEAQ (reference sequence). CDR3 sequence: CASSFEGTSSNEQFF. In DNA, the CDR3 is TGTGCCAGCAGCTTCGAAGGGACTAGCAGCAATGAGCAGTTCTTC.